Below are 18 T cell receptor beta chains sequenced from a single sample in a study of blood T cell repertoires in COVID-19. The data were produced by immunoSEQ multiplex PCR, yet TCRdb's version contains in-frame clones alone and is incomplete. The sample has some 250,000 clones; around 88% are singletons. Sequenced: PBMCs or T cells enriched from blood (not recorded which). The origin of the receptors is a middle-aged man who had recovered from COVID-19.

This chain links TRBV6-5 with TRBJ2-2, with D hard to call. V gave up 6 bases and J gave up 3 bases, with 11 bases separating them. The germline CDR1 and CDR2 sequences are MNHEY and SVGAGI. The CDR3 sequence is 14 residues long. CDR3 amino acids: CASRNIGYTGELFF. The CDR3 DNA follows: TGTGCCAGCAGGAATATCGGGTACACCGGGGAGCTGTTTTTT.

This rearrangement joins TRBV28 to TRBJ1-4, with 9 bases aligning to TRBD1. Germline-derived CDR1 and CDR2 are MDHEN and SYDVKM. The J segment lost 5 bases and the V segment lost 3 bases, leaving 7 bases of the junction unmatched. CDR3 length equals 16 residues. CDR3 region: CASSFTGGLRNEKLFF. In nucleotides, the CDR3 is TGTGCCAGCAGTTTTACAGGGGGCTTAAGGAATGAAAAACTGTTTTTT. The full variable domain, with the rest looked up from reference TRBV28 and TRBJ1-4, is DVKVTQSSRYLVKRTGEKVFLECVQDMDHENMFWYRQDPGLGLRLIYFSYDVKMKEKGDIPEGYSVSREKKERFSLILESASTNQTSMYLCASSFTGGLRNEKLFFGSGTQLSVL.

The table lists this clone with a count of one. This chain uses TRBV6-6 with TRBJ2-7, with TRBD1 matching 9 bases. CDR3 length: 15 amino acids. CDR1 MNHNY and CDR2 SVGAGI come from the germline V gene (reference sequence). With 3 bases clipped from V and 5 bases from J, the junction kept 8 bases outside the gene matches. This chain's CDR3 is CASSYATGGRDEQYF. As DNA, the CDR3 is TGTGCCAGCAGTTATGCCACAGGGGGCCGCGACGAGCAGTACTTC.

V and J are TRBV3-1 (or the pseudogene TRBV3-2) and TRBJ1-2, with D perhaps matching TRBD1 (6 bases). Trimming took off 4 bases at V and 5 bases at J, with 14 bases between the two ends. Germline values: CDR1 LGHDT, CDR2 YNNKEL (reference sequence). There are 14 residues in the CDR3. CDR3 in DNA: TGTGCCAGCAGCCCCACAGGGAAACCGTATGGCTACACCTTC. Residues: CASSPTGKPYGYTF.

The V and J genes are TRBV2 and TRBJ1-5, with no clear D. Trimming shortened V by 7 bases and J by 6 bases, and 13 bases separated the two germline ends. Germline-derived CDR1 and CDR2 are SNHLY and FYNNEI. This CDR3 region has 13 residues. CDR3 DNA: TGTGCCAGCAAATCGGATCGGGTTCAGCCCCAGCATTTT. Translation: CASKSDRVQPQHF.

V and J are TRBV5-1 and TRBJ2-7; 8 nucleotides align to TRBD2. The CDR3 has 15 residues. In germline, CDR1 is SGHRS, CDR2 YFSETQ. V trimming: 4 bases; J trimming: 3 bases; junction bases outside the gene matches: 9. The CDR3 protein is CASSPRRAGGYEQYF. CDR3 bases: TGCGCCAGCAGCCCCAGAAGGGCGGGGGGCTACGAGCAGTACTTC.

V and J are TRBV7-8 and TRBJ2-7; 8 bases fit TRBD2. Trimming removed 2 bases from V and 3 bases from J; junction bases left unmatched: 9. Germline lookup yields CDR1 SGHVS and CDR2 FQNEAQ. The CDR3 contains 16 residues. CDR3 amino acids: CASSLLVAGGIYEQYF. CDR3 nucleotide sequence: TGTGCCAGCAGCTTATTGGTGGCGGGAGGAATCTACGAGCAGTACTTC.

The chain uses TRBV5-4 and TRBJ2-7; possibly TRBD2 for D (7 bases). Trimming removed 4 bases at V and 5 bases at J, with 16 bases between. The CDR3 is 14 residues long. CDR1 is SGHNT and CDR2 is YYREEE in the germline V gene (reference sequence). For the CDR3, the DNA is TGTGCCAGCAGCCACCCGCGGGGGCTGGACGAGCAGTACTTC. Translated: CASSHPRGLDEQYF.

The genes are TRBV4-1 and TRBJ2-1; D possibly corresponds to TRBD2 (6 bases). Trimming took off 2 bases at V and 4 bases at J, with 12 bases between the two ends. Per the germline V gene, CDR1 is MGHRA and CDR2 is YSYEKL. The length of the CDR3 is 15 residues. The CDR3 protein is CASSQLPGTYNEQFF. The CDR3 DNA reads TGCGCCAGCAGCCAACTTCCGGGGACTTACAATGAGCAGTTCTTC.

The V gene is TRBV6-5, the J gene TRBJ2-3; 8 nucleotides agree with TRBD1. CDR1 and CDR2 (germline): MNHEY, SVGAGI. The CDR3 is 15 residues long. V shed 2 bases, J shed 4 bases, and the junction held 5 bases outside the gene matches. CDR3 amino acids: CASSYPLDRADTQYF. Here the CDR3 DNA reads TGTGCCAGCAGTTACCCCCTGGACAGGGCAGATACGCAGTATTTT.

V and J are TRBV27 and TRBJ1-4, with 8 bases fitting TRBD1. CDR3 length: 16 residues. V was clipped by 0 bases and J by 7 bases; unmatched bases: 7. Germline assignment: CDR1 MNHEY and CDR2 SMNVEV (reference sequence). The CDR3 sequence is CASSLSLQGGSEKLFF. CDR3 sequence (DNA): TGTGCCAGCAGTTTATCGTTACAGGGGGGGAGTGAAAAACTGTTTTTT. The entire variable domain, with the rest obtained from reference TRBV27 and TRBJ1-4, is as follows: EAQVTQNPRYLITVTGKKLTVTCSQNMNHEYMSWYRQDPGLGLRQIYYSMNVEVTDKGDVPEGYKVSRKEKRNFPLILESPSPNQTSLYFCASSLSLQGGSEKLFFGSGTQLSVL.

J is TRBJ1-2 and V is TRBV5-6, with D hard to call. Germline-derived CDR1 and CDR2 are SGHDT and YYEEEE. Trimming removed 0 bases from V and 2 bases from J, with 14 bases in between. The CDR3 totals 16 residues. CDR3 in DNA: TGTGCCAGCAGCTTGGCCTTTAGAGGGCGGAACTATGGCTACACCTTC. Its protein is CASSLAFRGRNYGYTF. Combining the CDR3 with reference TRBV5-6 and TRBJ1-2 gives the whole variable domain DAGVTQSPTHLIKTRGQQVTLRCSPKSGHDTVSWYQQALGQGPQFIFQYYEEEERQRGNFPDRFSGHQFPNYSSELNVNALLLGDSALYLCASSLAFRGRNYGYTFGSGTRLTVV.

The gene calls are TRBV6-4 and TRBJ2-1; 13 positions match TRBD2. Looked up from germline, CDR1 is MRHNA and CDR2 is SNTAGT. The CDR3 has 18 residues. The V segment lost 0 bases and the J segment 0 bases; nucleotides outside the gene matches: 2. The CDR3 region is CASSDSTSGGYSYNEQFF. In nucleotides, the CDR3 is TGTGCCAGCAGTGACTCGACTAGCGGGGGGTACTCCTACAATGAGCAGTTCTTC.

This chain joins TRBV10-1 and TRBJ1-1; a weak D match, TRBD1 (6 bases). The CDR3 length is 16 residues. The V gene lost 5 bases and the J gene lost 3 bases, with 19 bases spanning the gap. Germline V gives CDR1 WNHNN, CDR2 SYGVQD (reference sequence). The CDR3 spells CASSLGADVLDTEAFF. The CDR3 nucleotides read TGCGCCAGCAGTCTGGGGGCAGACGTTTTGGACACTGAAGCTTTCTTT.

This chain uses TRBV5-5 with TRBJ1-1; D is unresolved. Trimming left V 1 base short and J 5 bases short, with 9 bases between. Germline CDR1 and CDR2: SGHKS and YYEKEE (reference sequence). The CDR3 totals 13 residues. CDR3 amino acids: CASSLIDRTEAFF. The CDR3 DNA is TGTGCCAGCAGCTTGATAGATCGTACTGAAGCTTTCTTT.

The rearrangement links TRBV6-5 to TRBJ1-4; 9 nucleotides align to TRBD1. Germline V gives CDR1 MNHEY, CDR2 SVGAGI. Trimming cost V 5 bases and J 5 bases; bases outside gene matches: 3. The CDR3 sequence is 14 residues long. The CDR3, as DNA: TGTGCCAGCAGTCGACAGGGGGTGAATGAAAAACTGTTTTTT. It specifies CASSRQGVNEKLFF.

The chain combines TRBV5-8 with TRBJ2-7; D is ambiguous. Trimming cost V 3 bases and J 4 bases, with 8 bases left between them. The germline V gene has CDR1 SGHTS and CDR2 YDEGEE. CDR3 size: 12 residues. CDR3 bases: TGTGCCAGCAGCTCGCAGTCGTACGAGCAGTACTTC. Its translation is CASSSQSYEQYF.

The chain carries TRBV5-8 and TRBJ2-5, with TRBD1 identical over 7 bases. The CDR3 is 16 amino acids. Germline V lookup: CDR1 SGHTS, CDR2 YDEGEE. V lost 4 bases and J lost 2; bases outside the gene matches: 11. This chain's CDR3 is CASSVHRGLRQETQYF. The CDR3 region has the DNA TGTGCCAGCAGCGTCCACAGGGGCCTAAGGCAAGAGACCCAGTACTTC.